This TCR beta chain appears in the sequencing data of a study of T cell responses to AZD1222 COVID-19 vaccine. Regarding the study as a whole: Repertoires were obtained only post-peak T cell response. Increased Spike-specific TCR breadth and depth were observed after two AZD1222 doses. It was only a handful of AZD1222 recipients who were seropositive at baseline.

Remarks on this clone: What it binds is not known.

The assay was immunoSEQ multiplex PCR, and TCRdb's table has in-frame clones only and misses some. The sample has about 270,000 clones, roughly 93% seen once; the top ten hold 0.55%. Pooled samples include second doses given at about 4 or 12 weeks. The CDR3 has 16 amino acids. Germline CDR1 MGHDK, CDR2 SYGVNS. Trimming took 2 bases from V and 0 from J, leaving 11 bases between them. This specimen consisted of peripheral blood, obtained 28 days after the second AZD1222 dose. This chain joins TRBV25-1 and TRBJ2-1, with D tentatively TRBD2 (5 bases). The TCR was taken from an adult who received the AZD1222 COVID-19 vaccine. CDR3 sequence: CASSEGGGGSYNEQFF. The CDR3 DNA sequence: TGTGCCAGCAGTGAAGGTGGCGGAGGCTCCTACAATGAGCAGTTCTTC.